This is a list of T cell receptor beta chains from one sample in a study of cytomegalovirus exposure and HLA in healthy donors. Sequenced by immunoSEQ multiplex PCR; TCRdb stores in-frame clones only, minus some. This sample has 150,000 to 200,000 clones, with around 80% found just once. Sequencing was carried out using PBMCs. All receptors derive from a woman aged 45-59 years in good health and CMV-seropositive. CDR3s include the opening cysteine and the closing phenylalanine or tryptophan. A D gene is named only where the DNA matches it firmly. Clone size is not always given. Where it is, it says once, few, many or a class for expanded clones.

size: few
V: TRBV15
length: 12
J: TRBJ1-4
D: NA
DNA: TGTGCCACCAGCCAGGGGAGAGAAAAACTGTTTTTT
CDR3: CATSQGREKLFF

size: NA
V: TRBV7-2
length: 16
J: TRBJ2-7
D: NA
DNA: TGTGCCAGCAGCTCCGAAGACAGGCGCCTCTCCTACGAGCAGTACTTC
CDR3: CASSSEDRRLSYEQYF

size: NA
V: TRBV18
length: 17
J: TRBJ2-2
D: TRBD1
DNA: TGTGCCAGCTCACCAGGGACAGGGGGGATCCGTGTCGGGGAGCTGTTTTTT
CDR3: CASSPGTGGIRVGELFF

size: NA
V: TRBV28
length: 15
J: TRBJ2-3
D: TRBD2
DNA: TGTGCCAGCAGTTTACTAGCGGGAGGGCCGGATACGCAGTATTTT
CDR3: CASSLLAGGPDTQYF

size: NA
V: TRBV30
length: 14
J: TRBJ1-2
D: TRBD1
DNA: TGTGCCTGGAATTACGGACAGGGTGGCTATGGCTACACCTTC
CDR3: CAWNYGQGGYGYTF

size: NA
V: TRBV9
length: 16
J: TRBJ2-6
D: NA
DNA: TGTGCCAGCAGCCCGGGGATGGGCTCTGGGGCCAACGTCCTGACTTTC
CDR3: CASSPGMGSGANVLTF

size: NA
V: TRBV6-6
length: 13
J: TRBJ1-1
D: TRBD1
DNA: TGTGCCAGCAGTTTTCCAGGGGGTAATCAAGCTTTCTTT
CDR3: CASSFPGGNQAFF

size: NA
V: TRBV28
length: 15
J: TRBJ1-2
D: TRBD1
DNA: TGTGCCAGCAGCTCCCCCGGGACAGGGGACTATGGCTACACCTTC
CDR3: CASSSPGTGDYGYTF

size: NA
V: TRBV4-3
length: 15
J: TRBJ1-1
D: NA
DNA: TGCGCCAGCAGCGGATCCAAGGACCCAGGGACTGAAGCTTTCTTT
CDR3: CASSGSKDPGTEAFF

size: once
V: TRBV28
length: 13
J: TRBJ1-5
D: NA
DNA: TGTGCCAGCAGCCAAGGTTCTAGACAGCCCCAGCATTTT
CDR3: CASSQGSRQPQHF

size: NA
V: TRBV6-5
length: 15
J: TRBJ2-1
D: NA
DNA: TGTGCCAGCAGCCGCTCTAGCGTCTCCTACAATGAGCAGTTCTTC
CDR3: CASSRSSVSYNEQFF

size: NA
V: TRBV5-6
length: 11
J: TRBJ1-2
D: NA
DNA: TGTGCCAGCAGCGCCATACGGGGCTACACCTTC
CDR3: CASSAIRGYTF

size: NA
V: TRBV5-1
length: 14
J: TRBJ2-7
D: NA
DNA: TGCGCCAGCAGCTTGGGCGCAGGGCTCTACGAGCAGTACTTC
CDR3: CASSLGAGLYEQYF

size: NA
V: TRBV9
length: 16
J: TRBJ2-7
D: TRBD1
DNA: TGTGCCAGCAGCGTAGCCTCCCGGACAGGGTTCGGGGAGCAGTACTTC
CDR3: CASSVASRTGFGEQYF

size: NA
V: TRBV6-6
length: 16
J: TRBJ1-3
D: NA
DNA: TGTGCCACCTCTTTGGGGCAAACGATCTCTGGAAACACCATATATTTT
CDR3: CATSLGQTISGNTIYF

size: NA
V: TRBV7-9
length: 13
J: TRBJ2-5
D: NA
DNA: TGTGCCAGCAGCTTCCGCGGACAAGAGACCCAGTACTTC
CDR3: CASSFRGQETQYF

size: NA
V: TRBV18
length: 14
J: TRBJ1-2
D: TRBD1
DNA: TGTGCCAGCTCACCCTACGACAGGGAACGGGTGTACACCTTC
CDR3: CASSPYDRERVYTF

size: few
V: TRBV5-1
length: 15
J: TRBJ2-3
D: TRBD2
DNA: TGCGCCAGCAGCGAACTAGCGGGGGGGGAGGATACGCAGTATTTT
CDR3: CASSELAGGEDTQYF

size: few
V: TRBV19
length: 16
J: TRBJ2-2
D: TRBD1
DNA: TGTGCCAGTAGTATCGTGGGGACAGGCCGAACCGGGGAGCTGTTTTTT
CDR3: CASSIVGTGRTGELFF

size: NA
V: TRBV4-2
length: 17
J: TRBJ2-5
D: TRBD2
DNA: TGTGCCAGCAGCCAAGATCTGGCTAGCGGGAACCAAGAGACCCAGTACTTC
CDR3: CASSQDLASGNQETQYF

size: NA
V: TRBV7-9
length: 13
J: TRBJ2-5
D: NA
DNA: TGTTCCAGCAGCTTAGCCCAGTGGGAGACCCAGTACTTC
CDR3: CSSSLAQWETQYF

size: NA
V: TRBV7-8
length: 13
J: TRBJ2-5
D: NA
DNA: TGTGCCAGCAGCCCCAGGCTGGGTGAGACCCAGTACTTC
CDR3: CASSPRLGETQYF

size: NA
V: TRBV21-1
length: 9
J: TRBJ1-5
D: NA
DNA: TGTGCCAGCAGTCCAGGGAAACATTTT
CDR3: CASSPGKHF

size: NA
V: TRBV21-1
length: 13
J: TRBJ2-7
D: NA
DNA: TGTGCCAGTACCGGGACACCCCCCTACGAGCAGTACTTC
CDR3: CASTGTPPYEQYF

size: NA
V: TRBV9
length: 14
J: TRBJ2-3
D: NA
DNA: TGTGCCAGCAGCGTAGGCTATTACACAGATACGCAGTATTTT
CDR3: CASSVGYYTDTQYF

size: NA
V: TRBV11-2
length: 14
J: TRBJ2-7
D: NA
DNA: TGTGCCAGCAGCGAAAGACAGTTATCCTACGAGCAGTACTTC
CDR3: CASSERQLSYEQYF

size: NA
V: TRBV15
length: 17
J: TRBJ2-4
D: NA
DNA: TGTGCCACCAGCAGAGATAGGGGCACTCGAGCCAAAAACATTCAGTACTTC
CDR3: CATSRDRGTRAKNIQYF

size: few
V: TRBV5-1
length: 16
J: TRBJ2-5
D: TRBD2
DNA: TGCGCCAGCAGCCCCCGTCAGGGCGGGAGATTGGAGACCCAGTACTTC
CDR3: CASSPRQGGRLETQYF

size: NA
V: TRBV7-8
length: 16
J: TRBJ2-7
D: NA
DNA: TGTGCCAGCAACCGAAAGACCTACGACGGAGCCTACGAGCAGTACTTC
CDR3: CASNRKTYDGAYEQYF